The rows below give T cell receptor beta chains drawn from one sample of a study of beta chain features in type 1 diabetes. Assay: immunoSEQ multiplex PCR; the TCRdb copy retains only in-frame clones and omits some. This table holds under 350,000 clones, about 24% found once. The sequenced sample was naive CD4+ T cells from blood. These receptors came from a woman in her thirties with type 1 diabetes. Both conserved end residues are part of each CDR3. A row's size may be missing; if present it is once, few, many or a size class.

V gene: TRBV30
clone size: NA
J gene: TRBJ2-3
CDR3 protein: CAWTKVTSGGYTDTQYF

V gene: TRBV29-1
clone size: NA
J gene: TRBJ1-2
CDR3 protein: CSAEGEPEGGYTF

V gene: TRBV19
clone size: NA
J gene: TRBJ2-1
CDR3 protein: CASGRQGVGNNEQFF

V gene: TRBV29-1
clone size: NA
J gene: TRBJ2-5
CDR3 protein: CSVERDTYQETQYF

V gene: TRBV5-6
clone size: few
J gene: TRBJ2-3
CDR3 protein: CASRSDRATDTQYF

V gene: TRBV29-1
clone size: NA
J gene: TRBJ2-3
CDR3 protein: CSAKRPAEWRERVDTQYF

V gene: TRBV28
clone size: few
J gene: TRBJ1-1
CDR3 protein: CAIHGQGRIEAFF

V gene: TRBV28
clone size: few
J gene: TRBJ2-7
CDR3 protein: CASSTTYEQYF

V gene: TRBV28
clone size: few
J gene: TRBJ1-1
CDR3 protein: CASSSGQGNTEAFF

V gene: TRBV4-1
clone size: few
J gene: TRBJ1-4
CDR3 protein: CASSQTGIGEKLFF

V gene: TRBV18
clone size: few
J gene: TRBJ2-1
CDR3 protein: CASSPKGGEPYYNEQFF

V gene: TRBV4-1
clone size: NA
J gene: TRBJ2-3
CDR3 protein: CASSQDSQGKRDTQYF

V gene: TRBV29-1
clone size: NA
J gene: TRBJ2-3
CDR3 protein: CSVARDTDTQYF

V gene: TRBV6-5
clone size: few
J gene: TRBJ2-1
CDR3 protein: CASRMGGSVYNEQFF

V gene: TRBV4-2
clone size: NA
J gene: TRBJ1-5
CDR3 protein: CASSQEEGGGSNQPQHF

V gene: TRBV30
clone size: NA
J gene: TRBJ1-2
CDR3 protein: CAWSRQDGYTF

V gene: TRBV5-1
clone size: NA
J gene: TRBJ1-2
CDR3 protein: CASRPAGSNYGYTF

V gene: TRBV29-1
clone size: NA
J gene: NA
CDR3 protein: CSVEGSDYEQYF

V gene: TRBV29-1
clone size: NA
J gene: TRBJ2-3
CDR3 protein: CSVGVGTVTDTQYF

V gene: TRBV5-1
clone size: NA
J gene: TRBJ2-7
CDR3 protein: CASSLRDRGLPHEQYF

V gene: TRBV19
clone size: few
J gene: TRBJ2-7
CDR3 protein: CASSIQGARYEQYF

V gene: TRBV18
clone size: NA
J gene: TRBJ1-1
CDR3 protein: CASSPAGGNTEAFF